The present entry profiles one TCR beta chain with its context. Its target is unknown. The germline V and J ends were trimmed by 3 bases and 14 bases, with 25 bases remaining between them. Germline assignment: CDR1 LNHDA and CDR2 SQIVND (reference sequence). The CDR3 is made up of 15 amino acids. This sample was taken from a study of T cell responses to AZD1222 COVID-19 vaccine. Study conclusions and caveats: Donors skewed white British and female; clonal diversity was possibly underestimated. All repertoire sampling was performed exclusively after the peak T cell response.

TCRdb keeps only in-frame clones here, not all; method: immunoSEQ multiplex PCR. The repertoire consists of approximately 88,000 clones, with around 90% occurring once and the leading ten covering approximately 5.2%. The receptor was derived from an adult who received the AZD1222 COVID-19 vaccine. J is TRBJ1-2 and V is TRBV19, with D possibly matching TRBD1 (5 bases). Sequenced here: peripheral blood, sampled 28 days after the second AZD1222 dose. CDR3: CASSIQTGTGFLGTF. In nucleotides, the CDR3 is TGTGCCAGTAGTATCCAGACCGGGACGGGCTTCTTGGGGACCTTC.